The 29 T cell receptor beta chains given below trace back to one sample, sequenced in a study of shared clonotypes between healthy human individuals. Measured with immunoSEQ multiplex PCR; TCRdb has only the in-frame clones, and not every one. The sample contains about 2.3 million clones, roughly 92% of which appear only once. What was sequenced was naive CD4+ T cells from PBMCs. Subset defined: CD45RA+ positively selected. The receptor source for this set is a man aged 18 to 29 in good health. Some clones in this sample may be carry-over from other donors' samples.

Concerning this clone: In the same sample, other DNA sequences code for this CDR3. The chain is built from TRBV7-2 and TRBJ2-3; D is ambiguous. The CDR3 consists of 14 residues. Germline V CDR1 and CDR2: SGHTA, FQGNSA. Trimming took 2 bases from V and 0 from J, leaving 6 bases between them. This chain's CDR3 is CASSLSGSTDTQYF. DNA of the CDR3: TGTGCCAGCAGCTTATCTGGCAGCACAGATACGCAGTATTTT. Looking up the rest from reference TRBV7-2 and TRBJ2-3 gives the full variable domain: GAGVSQSPSNKVTEKGKDVELRCDPISGHTALYWYRQSLGQGLEFLIYFQGNSAPDKSGLPSDRFSAERTGGSVSTLTIQRTQQEDSAVYLCASSLSGSTDTQYFGPGTRLTVL.

This chain joins TRBV28 and TRBJ2-3; 8 nucleotides match TRBD2. The CDR3 has 14 residues. Germline V gene sequence: CDR1 MDHEN, CDR2 SYDVKM. V trimming: 8 bases; J trimming: 0 bases; junction bases outside the gene matches: 4. The CDR3 sequence is CASDPGGSTDTQYF. CDR3 bases: TGTGCCAGCGACCCGGGGGGGAGCACAGATACGCAGTATTTT.

The V gene is TRBV2, the J gene TRBJ2-1; maybe TRBD2 (6 bases). This CDR3 has 14 residues. With 10 bases removed from V and 3 bases from J, the gap between germline ends came to 16 bases. Germline-derived CDR1 and CDR2 are SNHLY and FYNNEI. The CDR3: CATSDRGIYNEQFF. CDR3 coding DNA: TGTGCCACGTCCGACCGGGGGATCTACAATGAGCAGTTCTTC.

The chain couples TRBV5-1 to TRBJ2-7; tentatively, D is TRBD1 or TRBD2 (5 bases each). CDR1 is SGHRS, CDR2 YFSETQ, per germline. The V end lost 3 bases, the J end lost 2 bases, and 15 bases lay between the germline ends. The CDR3 length is 15 residues. CDR3 nucleotide sequence: TGCGCCAGCAGCTACTATACCGGGGCCACCTACGAGCAGTACTTC. It translates to CASSYYTGATYEQYF.

The chain links TRBV27 to TRBJ2-5, with D possibly being TRBD2 (5 bases). CDR1 and CDR2 (germline): MNHEY, SMNVEV (reference sequence). V lost 3 bases and J 5 bases, leaving 13 bases between the germline ends. The CDR3 has 14 residues. This CDR3 reads CASSFSDFGETQYF. The DNA for the CDR3 is TGTGCCAGCAGTTTTTCGGACTTCGGGGAGACCCAGTACTTC.

A note on this clone: This sample also contains other DNA sequences that code for the same CDR3. The chain has TRBV10-3 and TRBJ1-1; D possibly corresponds to TRBD1 (5 bases). The V gene lost 6 bases and the J gene lost 3 bases, with 14 bases spanning the gap. CDR1 and CDR2 from the germline V gene are ENHRY and SYGVKD. CDR3 length equals 14 residues. CDR3 sequence (DNA): TGTGCCATCAGAGGGAGGGGTGGAGACACTGAAGCTTTCTTT. This encodes CAIRGRGGDTEAFF.

The genes are TRBV7-9 and TRBJ1-3; 7 positions agree with TRBD1. V lost 6 bases to trimming and J lost 1 base; unmatched junction nucleotides: 12. This CDR3 spans 17 amino acids. Germline CDR1 reads SEHNR; CDR2 reads FQNEAQ (reference sequence). CDR3 region: CASSPIRDSVSGNTIYF. The CDR3 DNA follows: TGTGCCAGCAGTCCTATAAGGGACAGCGTATCTGGAAACACCATATATTTT.

The CDR3 nucleotides are TGTGCCAGCAGTTGGACAGGGAGGAACACCGGGGAGCTGTTTTTT. This codes for CASSWTGRNTGELFF. The V call is TRBV6-6, the J call TRBJ2-2; TRBD1 matches at 8 bases. Unmatched junction bases numbered 2, after V lost 4 bases and J lost 1 base. The germline CDR1 and CDR2 sequences are MNHNY and SVGAGI (reference sequence). The CDR3 is 15 amino acids.

In this sample, this clone turned up once. The CDR3 nucleotides are TGTGCCAGTAGTAACACAGTAACTGCCTACGAGCAGTACTTC. Amino acids: CASSNTVTAYEQYF. This rearrangement joins TRBV19 to TRBJ2-7; no clear D. Per the germline V gene, CDR1 is LNHDA and CDR2 is SQIVND (reference sequence). V was shortened by 4 bases and J by 2 bases, with 12 bases between the two germline ends. The length of the CDR3 is 14 residues.

The genes are TRBV27 and TRBJ2-7; 8 nucleotides line up with TRBD1. The CDR3 loop spans 14 amino acids. Germline lookup yields CDR1 MNHEY and CDR2 SMNVEV (reference sequence). V lost 5 bases, J lost 4 bases, and 7 bases stayed unmatched. The CDR3 region has the DNA TGTGCCAGCAGTAACCCGGGACAGGTATACGAGCAGTACTTC. This gives the protein CASSNPGQVYEQYF.

The rearrangement joins TRBV25-1 to TRBJ2-3; D gene unclear. The germline V and J ends were trimmed by 4 bases and 0 bases, with 20 bases remaining between them. The CDR3 is 18 amino acids. Germline V gives CDR1 MGHDK, CDR2 SYGVNS. CDR3 sequence reads: CASSATSGTTVSTDTQYF. In nucleotides, the CDR3 is TGTGCCAGCAGTGCAACCTCGGGCACTACCGTAAGCACAGATACGCAGTATTTT. The variable domain in full, with the rest retrieved from reference TRBV25-1 and TRBJ2-3, is EADIYQTPRYLVIGTGKKITLECSQTMGHDKMYWYQQDPGMELHLIHYSYGVNSTEKGDLSSESTVSRIRTEHFPLTLESARPSHTSQYLCASSATSGTTVSTDTQYFGPGTRLTVL.

This rearrangement joins TRBV28 to TRBJ2-7; 9 bases map to TRBD1. CDR1 is MDHEN and CDR2 is SYDVKM in the germline V gene. Trimming cost V 6 bases and J 5 bases; bases outside gene matches: 11. This CDR3 region has 15 residues. The CDR3 reads CASSAPGQGKDEQYF. CDR3 nucleotide sequence: TGTGCCAGCAGCGCCCCGGGACAGGGTAAAGACGAGCAGTACTTC.

The chain joins TRBV25-1 to TRBJ2-1; TRBD2 agrees at 7 bases. The CDR3 is 15 residues long. CDR1 is MGHDK, CDR2 SYGVNS, per germline. The ends lost 2 bases at V and 6 bases at J; junction bases unmatched: 7. The CDR3 region has the DNA TGTGCCAGCAGTGAAGGAACTAGCGCGAGCAATGAGCAGTTCTTC. This translates into CASSEGTSASNEQFF.

V and J are TRBV19 and TRBJ1-2, with 7 bases identical to TRBD1. V was pared by 3 bases and J by 8 bases, with 9 bases of the junction left unmatched. The CDR3 runs to 14 residues. Germline loops: CDR1 LNHDA, CDR2 SQIVND (reference sequence). CDR3 nucleotides: TGTGCCAGTAGTATTCCCGGGACAGTTAACGGCTACACCTTC. Translating it yields CASSIPGTVNGYTF.

The J gene is TRBJ2-7, the V gene TRBV28; no firm D call. Germline CDR1 MDHEN, CDR2 SYDVKM. The CDR3 has 14 amino acids. The V and J ends lost 2 bases and 6 bases respectively, with 14 bases between them. In nucleotides, the CDR3 is TGTGCCAGCAGTTTAGGGCACCCTGGCGGCGAGCAGTACTTC. It specifies CASSLGHPGGEQYF.

Of note for this clone: Other DNA variants within this sample encode the same CDR3. This rearrangement joins TRBV6-5 to TRBJ2-3; 8 bases are shared with TRBD2. This CDR3 is built from 14 residues. CDR1 and CDR2 from the germline V gene are MNHEY and SVGAGI. The trim removed 6 bases at V and 2 bases at J, leaving 4 bases unmatched. CDR3 coding DNA: TGTGCCAGCAGCCGTGGACTAGCCACAGATACGCAGTATTTT. Its protein is CASSRGLATDTQYF.

The chain recombines TRBV4-3 with TRBJ1-3; the D gene is possibly TRBD1 (5 bases). This CDR3 has 15 amino acids. Germline V gene lookup returns CDR1 LGHNA and CDR2 YSLEER. Between the trimmed V and J ends, which lost 1 base and 4 bases, there was a span of 11 bases. The CDR3 DNA follows: TGCGCCAGCAGCCAAGTCGGGGGGGTCGGAAACACCATATATTTT. This translates into CASSQVGGVGNTIYF.

About this clone: Additional DNA sequences in this sample encode the identical CDR3. This chain connects TRBV7-2 to TRBJ1-2; 11 nucleotides agree with TRBD1. Trimming took 4 bases from V and 4 from J; bases not matched to a gene: 2. The CDR3 runs to 14 residues. CDR1 SGHTA and CDR2 FQGNSA come from the germline V gene. The CDR3 nucleotides are TGTGCCAGCAGCTCGGGACAGGGGGGCTATGGCTACACCTTC. Translated: CASSSGQGGYGYTF.

V gene TRBV6-6 combines with J gene TRBJ1-5, with a possible D match to TRBD1 (5 bases). The CDR3 is made up of 14 amino acids. Between the trimmed V and J ends, which lost 6 bases and 7 bases, there was a span of 16 bases. Germline CDR1 and CDR2: MNHNY and SVGAGI (reference sequence). The CDR3 loop is CASSPRWGEQPQHF. CDR3 DNA sequence: TGTGCCAGCAGCCCCCGTTGGGGGGAACAGCCCCAGCATTTT.

For the CDR3, the DNA is TGTGCCAGCACCGGCCGGGGGCGGGAGCAGTACTTC. It codes for CASTGRGREQYF. The genes are TRBV7-9 and TRBJ2-7; D may match TRBD1 or TRBD2 (6 bases each). Trimming removed 7 bases at V and 7 bases at J, with 14 bases between. There are 12 residues in the CDR3. CDR1 and CDR2 (germline): SEHNR, FQNEAQ (reference sequence).

The chain combines TRBV9 with TRBJ2-1, with D uncertain. From germline, CDR1 is SGDLS and CDR2 YYNGEE. Trimming pared 0 bases from V and 7 bases from J, leaving 23 bases between. The CDR3 covers 18 residues. The CDR3 here is CASSVGDSTEWFGNEQFF. The CDR3 nucleotides read TGTGCCAGCAGCGTAGGAGATAGCACAGAGTGGTTCGGGAATGAGCAGTTCTTC.

This CDR3 reads CASSPPGRLSTGELFF. CDR3 bases: TGTGCCAGCAGTCCCCCGGGCCGGTTGAGCACCGGGGAGCTGTTTTTT. This chain joins TRBV7-9 and TRBJ2-2; D gene unclear. There are 16 residues in the CDR3. Trimming took off 6 bases at V and 4 bases at J, with 18 bases between the two ends. Germline assignment: CDR1 SEHNR and CDR2 FQNEAQ (reference sequence).

This chain's CDR3 is CASKLTRSDTQYF. CDR3 bases: TGTGCCAGCAAGCTGACTAGATCAGATACGCAGTATTTT. This chain uses TRBV7-2 with TRBJ2-3; D is possibly TRBD2 (6 bases). The CDR3 is made up of 13 amino acids. Germline V gives CDR1 SGHTA, CDR2 FQGNSA. Trimming shortened V by 7 bases and J by 4 bases, and 12 bases separated the two germline ends.

The chain uses TRBV5-4 and TRBJ2-2; D is possibly TRBD1 (6 bases). Trimming shortened V by 1 base and J by 3 bases, and 13 bases separated the two germline ends. The CDR3 is 16 amino acids. Germline CDR1 reads SGHNT; CDR2 reads YYREEE (reference sequence). CDR3 protein: CASSLQAGAYTGELFF. The CDR3 DNA is TGTGCCAGCAGCTTGCAGGCAGGGGCGTACACCGGGGAGCTGTTTTTT.

V and J are TRBV5-1 and TRBJ2-5, with D hard to call. The CDR3 consists of 15 residues. From germline, CDR1 is SGHRS and CDR2 YFSETQ. V lost 0 bases and J 2 bases, leaving 11 bases between the germline ends. CDR3 in amino acids: CASSLDIRIQETQYF. CDR3 in DNA: TGCGCCAGCAGCTTGGATATCCGGATTCAAGAGACCCAGTACTTC.

The chain combines TRBV25-1 with TRBJ1-1; 7 bases are a match to TRBD1. CDR3 length equals 15 residues. Germline CDR1 and CDR2: MGHDK and SYGVNS. V trimming: 6 bases; J trimming: 3 bases; junction bases outside the gene matches: 10. The CDR3 coding sequence is TGTGCCAGCAGGCCCCCCGGACAGGCTTACACTGAAGCTTTCTTT. Amino acid sequence: CASRPPGQAYTEAFF.

J is TRBJ2-1 and V is TRBV30; unclear D gene. The CDR3 extends over 14 amino acids. Trimming shortened V by 0 bases and J by 5 bases, and 11 bases separated the two germline ends. Germline CDR1 and CDR2: GTSNPN and SVGIG (reference sequence). CDR3 protein: CAWSVLSLDNEQFF. The CDR3 nucleotides read TGTGCCTGGAGTGTACTCAGTCTGGACAATGAGCAGTTCTTC.

This chain joins TRBV23-1 and TRBJ2-3, with TRBD1 matching over 7 bases. TRBV23-1 qualifies as an ORF whose function is uncertain. The CDR3 has 15 amino acids. With V trimmed by 4 bases and J by 3 bases, 7 bases remained unmatched. CDR3 nucleotide sequence: TGCGCCAGCAGTCCTTCGACAGGGAAGACAGATACGCAGTATTTT. This encodes CASSPSTGKTDTQYF.

The chain employs TRBV5-4 and TRBJ1-5; D ambiguous. Trimming pared 3 bases from V and 0 bases from J, leaving 10 bases between. Germline CDR1 SGHNT, CDR2 YYREEE (reference sequence). There are 15 residues in the CDR3. The CDR3 coding sequence is TGTGCCAGCAGCTCGGACGGTCATAGCAATCAGCCCCAGCATTTT. This encodes CASSSDGHSNQPQHF.